These T cell receptor beta chains were read from a single sample in a study of graft-versus-host responses after intestinal transplantation. Their target antigens are unknown. Clones were sequenced by immunoSEQ multiplex PCR, and TCRdb holds only the in-frame ones, with some missing. This sample carries 85,000 to 100,000 clones, around 93% of them seen once, and the ten largest clones take roughly 2%. The sample consisted of unstimulated CD8+ T cells sorted from spleen or lymph node cells, taken before intestinal transplant. The receptor source for this set is a human donor who received an intestinal transplant. The CDR3 runs from the conserved cysteine through the conserved F or W. Fields, in order: CDR3 DNA, CDR3 protein, D gene, clone size, J gene, V gene. D genes are given only for firm matches. Some rows have no size entry. The others give once, few or many, or a class for an expanded clone.

DNA: TGCGCCAGCACCTCACAGGGTTTACCTGAAGCTTTCTTT
CDR3: CASTSQGLPEAFF
D: NA
size: NA
J: TRBJ1-1
V: TRBV5-1

DNA: TGTGCCAGCAGCCCAGGACAGGGCTACAATGAGCAGTTCTTC
CDR3: CASSPGQGYNEQFF
D: TRBD1
size: NA
J: TRBJ2-1
V: TRBV5-6

DNA: TGTGCCAGCAGCTCATATGGGGAGAACACAGATACGCAGTATTTT
CDR3: CASSSYGENTDTQYF
D: NA
size: NA
J: TRBJ2-3
V: TRBV9

DNA: TGTGCCAGCAGCGGCTTCTCTGAAGCTTTCTTT
CDR3: CASSGFSEAFF
D: NA
size: NA
J: TRBJ1-1
V: TRBV21-1

DNA: TGTGCCAGCAGCTGGGGGACAGGGGGTTATGATGAAGCTTTCTTT
CDR3: CASSWGTGGYDEAFF
D: TRBD1
size: NA
J: TRBJ1-1
V: TRBV5-6

DNA: TGCAGCGTTGACAGGGACAATGAGCAGTTCTTC
CDR3: CSVDRDNEQFF
D: NA
size: NA
J: TRBJ2-1
V: TRBV29-1

DNA: TGTGCCAGCCAAATGGAGGGGAACTATGGCTACACCTTC
CDR3: CASQMEGNYGYTF
D: NA
size: NA
J: TRBJ1-2
V: TRBV21-1

DNA: TGCGCCAGCAGCTTGGCCGGGGAAGCTTTCTTT
CDR3: CASSLAGEAFF
D: NA
size: NA
J: TRBJ1-1
V: TRBV5-1

DNA: TGTGCCAGCAGGCGGGGGAACACTGAAGCTTTCTTT
CDR3: CASRRGNTEAFF
D: NA
size: NA
J: TRBJ1-1
V: TRBV27

DNA: TGCGCCAGCAGCCAGGGCAGGGGGGACACCGGGGAGCTGTTTTTT
CDR3: CASSQGRGDTGELFF
D: NA
size: once
J: TRBJ2-2
V: TRBV4-3

DNA: TGTGCCAGCTCACCGGGTGAGGGGGAGAACACTGAAGCTTTCTTT
CDR3: CASSPGEGENTEAFF
D: NA
size: once
J: TRBJ1-1
V: TRBV18

DNA: TGTGCCAGCAGTCAGGATCGTGCAACTAATGAAAAACTGTTTTTT
CDR3: CASSQDRATNEKLFF
D: NA
size: once
J: TRBJ1-4
V: TRBV14

DNA: TGTGCCAGCAGCCGTGCGGGGGATACCTACGAGCAGTACTTC
CDR3: CASSRAGDTYEQYF
D: TRBD2
size: NA
J: TRBJ2-7
V: TRBV7-9

DNA: TGCGCCAGCAGCCTTAACAGGGGTACCGGGGAGCTGTTTTTT
CDR3: CASSLNRGTGELFF
D: TRBD1
size: NA
J: TRBJ2-2
V: TRBV4-1

DNA: TGTGCCAGCAGCCACGGACTAGCGAGAACCTACGAGCAGTACTTC
CDR3: CASSHGLARTYEQYF
D: TRBD2
size: NA
J: TRBJ2-7
V: TRBV14

DNA: TGTGCCAGCGACTTTCAGGGCGCAGCAACTAATGAAAAACTGTTTTTT
CDR3: CASDFQGAATNEKLFF
D: NA
size: once
J: TRBJ1-4
V: TRBV21-1

DNA: TGTGCCAGCAGTTACAGGGTCGGCACTGAAGCTTTCTTT
CDR3: CASSYRVGTEAFF
D: NA
size: NA
J: TRBJ1-1
V: TRBV27

DNA: TGTGCCAGCAGCTTATTAGAGGGTCAACCGAGCACAGATACGCAGTATTTT
CDR3: CASSLLEGQPSTDTQYF
D: NA
size: NA
J: TRBJ2-3
V: TRBV11-2